The clone carrying this T cell receptor (beta chain) came up a few times. 5'RACE generated cDNA with 10-nucleotide random UMIs. TCRdb reprocessed the 5' RACE reads via MiXCR and lists one record per CDR3 protein. The sample lists around 100,000 distinct CDR3 sequences, more than 10% seen once, with under 4% in the top ten. The data derive from a study of neurological immune-mediated disorders. Time point specified: longitudinal time-point 3. V trimming: 5 bases; J trimming: 2 bases; junction bases outside the gene matches: 4. CDR1 is SGHTA and CDR2 is FQGNSA in the germline V gene. The CDR3 is 14 residues long.

The receptor was derived from a female donor with HTLV-1-associated myelopathy (HAM/TSP). Sequencing was done on a sample of PBMCs. The chain recombines TRBV7-2 with TRBJ2-3, with 7 bases identical to TRBD2. The CDR3: CASSLRLATDTQYF. CDR3 in DNA: TGTGCCAGCAGCCTAAGACTAGCCACAGATACGCAGTATTTT.